This entry is about one TCR beta chain. Its antigen is unidentified. The CDR3 sequence is 14 residues long. Germline V gene sequence: CDR1 SEHNR, CDR2 FQNEAQ (reference sequence). The V gene lost 5 bases and the J gene lost 1 base, with 12 bases spanning the gap. Under the authors' procedure: The study's classifier, a distant-metastasis tool for papillary thyroid cancer, was built using CDR3 differences across clinicopathological groups. TCRdb re-clonotyped the PCR reads via MiXCR. The V and J calls come from TCRdb's annotation, not from the publication. The repertoire consists of roughly 72,000 clones, with roughly 18% occurring once and the leading ten covering around 13%. The record originates from a study of metastatic and nonmetastatic thyroid tumors. Study at large: Peripheral blood and tumor or nodule samples from malignant and benign thyroid patients were compared. Study-level findings and limits: It was reportedly found that TCR beta diversity was significantly higher in malignant thyroid tumors than in benign nodules, a difference seen in both blood and tumor samples.

Patients were all untreated before their thyroid surgery. The clonotype was recovered from a female donor with papillary thyroid cancer or a benign thyroid nodule (not recorded which). Some clones in this sample may be carry-over from other donors' samples. Sequencing was done on a sample of blood. The chain uses TRBV7-9 and TRBJ2-7; D ambiguous. As DNA, the CDR3 is TGTGCCAGCAGCCCCCCGGGCGGATCCTACGAGCAGTACTTC. Translated: CASSPPGGSYEQYF.